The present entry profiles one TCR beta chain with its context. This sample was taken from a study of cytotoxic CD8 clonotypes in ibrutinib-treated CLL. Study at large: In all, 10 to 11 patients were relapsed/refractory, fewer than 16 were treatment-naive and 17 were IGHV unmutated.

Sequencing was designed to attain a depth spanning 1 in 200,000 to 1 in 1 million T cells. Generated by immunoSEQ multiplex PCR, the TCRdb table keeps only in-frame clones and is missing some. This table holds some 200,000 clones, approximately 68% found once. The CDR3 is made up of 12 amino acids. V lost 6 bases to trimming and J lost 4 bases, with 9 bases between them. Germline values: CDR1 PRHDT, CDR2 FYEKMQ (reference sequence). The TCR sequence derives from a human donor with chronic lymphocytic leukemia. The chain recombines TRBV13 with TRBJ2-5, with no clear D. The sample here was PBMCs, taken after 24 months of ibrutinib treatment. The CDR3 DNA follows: TGTGCCAGCAGTTTGTTTCGAGAGACCCAGTACTTC. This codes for CASSLFRETQYF. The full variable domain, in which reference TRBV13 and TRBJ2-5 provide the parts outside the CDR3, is AAGVIQSPRHLIKEKRETATLKCYPIPRHDTVYWYQQGPGQDPQFLISFYEKMQSDKGSIPDRFSAQQFSDYHSELNMSSLELGDSALYFCASSLFRETQYFGPGTRLLVL.